This entry lists 10 T cell receptor beta chains sequenced from one sample in a study of circulating and synovial CD4+ cells in juvenile arthritis. Assay used: immunoSEQ multiplex PCR; TCRdb lists only in-frame clones, some missing. The table has under 35,000 clones, 95% to 96% seen once. The sequencing sample was made of CD4+ T cells from blood. The source of these receptors is a human donor with juvenile idiopathic arthritis.

The rearrangement links TRBV11-3 to TRBJ2-7; 7 nucleotides agree with TRBD2. The last part of the DNA fits TRBJ2-5 better; the J call may be wrong. CDR1 and CDR2 (germline): SGHNT, YENEEA. This CDR3 has 14 residues. Here the CDR3 reads CASSSGGDQETQYF. CDR3 nucleotides: TGTGCCAGCAGCTCTGGGGGGGACCAAGAGACCCAGTACTTC.

The count of this clone is one. V is TRBV28 and J is TRBJ1-2; weak D call: TRBD1 (6 bases). V lost 4 bases, J lost 6 bases, and 15 bases lay in between. This CDR3 is 14 amino acids long. Germline CDR1 reads MDHEN; CDR2 reads SYDVKM. The CDR3 sequence is CASSSTQGWNGYTF. CDR3 bases: TGTGCCAGCAGTTCAACCCAGGGGTGGAATGGCTACACCTTC.

The chain uses TRBV6-1 and TRBJ1-3, with D maybe TRBD1 (6 bases). In germline, CDR1 is MNHNS, CDR2 SASEGT. The CDR3 contains 13 residues. Trimming left V 7 bases short and J 3 bases short, with 10 bases between. This chain's CDR3 is CASNLDSGNTIYF. The CDR3 DNA follows: TGTGCCAGCAACCTGGACAGTGGAAACACCATATATTTT.

This rearrangement joins TRBV20-1 to TRBJ1-1; TRBD1 aligns across 7 bases. CDR3 length: 11 amino acids. With V trimmed by 7 bases and J by 3 bases, 2 bases remained unmatched. Germline V gives CDR1 DFQATT, CDR2 SNEGSKA (reference sequence). The CDR3 sequence: CSGQGDTEAFF. DNA of the CDR3: TGCAGTGGACAGGGCGACACTGAAGCTTTCTTT.

The CDR3 coding sequence is TGTGCCAGCAGCGCCGGGACTAGCGACGAGACCCAGTACTTC. The encoded protein is CASSAGTSDETQYF. This chain uses TRBV9 with TRBJ2-5; 10 nucleotides match TRBD2. J was trimmed by 5 bases and V by 3 bases; bases with no gene match: 4. Looked up from germline, CDR1 is SGDLS and CDR2 is YYNGEE. This CDR3 has 14 residues.

This clone appeared once. The chain couples TRBV7-9 to TRBJ1-2; D possibly corresponds to TRBD1 (5 bases). CDR3 length: 18 amino acids. V lost 3 bases, J lost 8 bases, and 28 bases lay in between. CDR1 is SEHNR and CDR2 is FQNEAQ in the germline V gene (reference sequence). In DNA, the CDR3 is TGTGCCAGCAGCTTGATCGGTGTATTCGGGGCCGGGGGTAAGGGCTACACCTTC. Protein sequence: CASSLIGVFGAGGKGYTF.

The chain uses TRBV7-6 and TRBJ2-3; 14 bases line up with TRBD2. With 4 bases clipped from V and 6 bases from J, the junction kept 9 bases outside the gene matches. Germline CDR1 reads SGHVS; CDR2 reads FNYEAQ. CDR3 length: 17 residues. CDR3 nucleotide sequence: TGTGCCAGCAGCTCCGGTTGGACTAGCGGGGGGCAGGATACGCAGTATTTT. Protein product: CASSSGWTSGGQDTQYF. The full variable domain, its missing parts supplied by reference TRBV7-6 and TRBJ2-3, is GAGVSQSPRYKVTKRGQDVALRCDPISGHVSLYWYRQALGQGPEFLTYFNYEAQQDKSGLPNDRFSAERPEGSISTLTIQRTEQRDSAMYRCASSSGWTSGGQDTQYFGPGTRLTVL.

CDR3 region: CSARRISYEQYF. Here the CDR3 DNA reads TGCAGCGCCCGGCGGATCTCCTACGAGCAGTACTTC. The rearrangement links TRBV29-1 to TRBJ2-7, with D unresolved. CDR1 and CDR2 (germline): SQVTM, ANQGSEA. V lost 7 bases, J lost 0 bases, and 10 bases lay in between. The CDR3 has 12 residues.

The V and J genes are TRBV18 and TRBJ1-4; 7 bases line up with TRBD1. Germline V gene sequence: CDR1 KGHSH, CDR2 LQKENI. The ends lost 3 bases at V and 7 bases at J; junction bases unmatched: 8. The CDR3 spans 15 residues. CDR3 sequence: CASSPRRQGGEKLFF. The CDR3 bases are TGTGCCAGCTCACCTCGTAGACAGGGAGGTGAAAAACTGTTTTTT.

The chain uses TRBV4-2 and TRBJ2-3; unclear D gene. The V and J ends lost 0 bases and 3 bases respectively, with 7 bases between them. The CDR3 runs to 14 residues. Germline-derived CDR1 and CDR2 are LGHNA and YNFKEQ. The CDR3 bases are TGTGCCAGCAGCCAAGATGTCCCGACAGATACGCAGTATTTT. Residues: CASSQDVPTDTQYF.